This TCR beta chain was sequenced in a study of OX40 agonist ivuxolimab in advanced cancers. Study as a whole: Dose-escalation cases comprised hepatocellular carcinoma, melanoma, renal cell or head and neck cancer. Of the participants, approximately 44% had some prior anti-PD-1, anti-PD-L1 or anti-CTLA-4 therapy, which was allowed.

V lost 6 bases, J lost 0 bases, and 6 bases lay in between. The CDR3 is 12 amino acids. The germline V gene encodes CDR1 MNHNS and CDR2 SASEGT. Prior autoimmune disease or systemic immunosuppression barred patients. The method was immunoSEQ multiplex PCR; TCRdb's version includes in-frame clones alone and lacks a portion of them. This table has 13,000 or so clones, around three quarters appearing once. The specimen comprised CD4+ or CD8+ T cells sorted from blood, sampled in a trial of the OX40 agonist ivuxolimab. The sequence came from an adult with an advanced solid tumor such as melanoma, head and neck, liver or kidney cancer. The J gene is TRBJ2-7, the V gene TRBV6-1; a weak D match, TRBD1 (6 bases). CDR3 protein: CASRDSSYEQYF. CDR3 bases: TGTGCCAGCAGGGACAGCTCCTACGAGCAGTACTTC.